Below, one T cell receptor beta chain is given with its context. Antigen specificity is unknown. This sample was taken from a study of cytomegalovirus exposure and HLA in healthy donors. As for the study in general: The 130 or so validation repertoires used the same platform as the roughly 670 first-cohort repertoires (as reported by a later analysis).

The CDR3 is made up of 16 amino acids. Per the germline V gene, CDR1 is MNHEY and CDR2 is SVGAGI. The ends were cut back, 0 bases at V and 3 bases at J, with 15 bases in the middle. Whole-study results and caveats: Rarity characterized most TCR sequences, yet some public TCRs appeared in many donors.

Only in-frame clones appear in the TCRdb table, and some are missing; sequencing was by immunoSEQ multiplex PCR. The table records about 82,000 clones, 85% to 95% of them present only once. Sequenced input: PBMCs. The clonotype originates from a man between 18 and 29 years old in good health and CMV-seronegative. The rearrangement links TRBV6-5 to TRBJ2-7; the D gene is possibly TRBD1 (5 bases). The CDR3, as DNA: TGTGCCAGCAGTTACTCGGGGCGGACCTTCAGCTACGAGCAGTACTTC. Amino acid sequence: CASSYSGRTFSYEQYF.